This TCR beta chain was found in a study of a mutant IDH1 vaccine in newly diagnosed glioma. About the research overall: Earlier therapy was either radiotherapy, temozolomide, or both, and most got both.

The time point: baseline, week 1 (first vaccination visit). Treatment given: pre-vaccination baseline after standard-of-care therapy. Assay used: immunoSEQ multiplex PCR; TCRdb lists only in-frame clones, some missing. This sample carries around 50,000 clones, roughly 89% of them seen once, and the ten largest clones take over 2%. Points from the study as a whole: Vaccination elicited immune responses in approximately 93% of patients.

V lost 7 bases, J lost 7 bases, and 19 bases lay in between. In germline, CDR1 is MGHDK, CDR2 SYGVNS. The CDR3 extends over 14 amino acids. As to this clone: Its antigen remains unknown.

This receptor was identified in a man between 40 and 49 years old with glioma. The sequencing here drew on PBMCs, taken from a glioma patient treated with radiotherapy, temozolomide or both. The chain couples TRBV25-1 to TRBJ1-2; perhaps TRBD1 as D (5 bases). The CDR3 nucleotides read TGTGCCAGCATCCGGGGACTCCTCGAGGGTGGCTACACCTTC. Amino acids: CASIRGLLEGGYTF.